Below, 20 T cell receptor beta chains from the same sample are listed, as sequenced in a study of T-cell reconstitution after alpha-beta-depleted transplantation in children. Preparing the TCRbeta library involved the use of unique molecular identifiers. TCRdb itself ran the PCR reads through MiXCR, one entry per CDR3 protein. The sample lists approximately 240,000 distinct CDR3 sequences, roughly 11% seen once, with roughly 30% in the top ten. Sequenced here: PBMCs, sampled before TCRalphabeta/CD19-depleted stem cell transplant. Receptors were obtained from a child younger than two with acute myeloid leukemia, due to receive a stem cell transplant.

This clonotype was detected many times. The chain couples TRBV29-1 to TRBJ2-1; 10 positions agree with TRBD2. Trimming at V came to 7 bases and at J to 3 bases, leaving 12 bases not matched to a gene. The CDR3 covers 16 residues. Germline V gene data show CDR1 as SQVTM and CDR2 as ANQGSEA. The CDR3 DNA sequence: TGCAGCGCCGGCACGCGGACTAGCGGCGTCTACAATGAGCAGTTCTTC. The encoded protein is CSAGTRTSGVYNEQFF.

There are many counts of this clonotype. This chain connects TRBV5-1 to TRBJ2-7; TRBD2 matches 10 bases. The CDR3 extends over 15 amino acids. Germline loops: CDR1 SGHRS, CDR2 YFSETQ. The V gene end was trimmed by 3 bases and the J gene end by 5 bases; junction bases not matched to a gene: 8. Here the CDR3 reads CASSSPGLAKDEQYF. Here the CDR3 DNA reads TGCGCCAGCAGCTCCCCGGGACTAGCGAAAGACGAGCAGTACTTC.

This clonotype occurred a few times. The J gene is TRBJ2-1, the V gene TRBV7-3, with D uncertain. Trimming shortened V by 1 base and J by 3 bases, and 4 bases separated the two germline ends. The CDR3 has 13 residues. The germline V gene has CDR1 SGHTA and CDR2 FQGTGA. The CDR3 reads CASSLNVYNEQFF. The CDR3 bases are TGTGCCAGCAGCTTAAACGTCTACAATGAGCAGTTCTTC.

This clonotype was observed at least ten times. The chain joins TRBV7-2 to TRBJ2-1; 7 bases fit TRBD2. This CDR3 contains 15 residues. V dropped 1 base and J dropped 7; count of bases not matched to a gene: 7. The germline V gene encodes CDR1 SGHTA and CDR2 FQGNSA. DNA of the CDR3: TGTGCCAGCAGCTTAGAGTCAGCGGGAAGGAATGAGCAGTTCTTC. Residues: CASSLESAGRNEQFF.

Ten or more counts support this clonotype. The chain carries TRBV12-3 or TRBV12-4 and TRBJ1-1; 7 nucleotides align to TRBD1. This CDR3 has 13 residues. With V trimmed by 5 bases and J by 4 bases, 4 bases remained unmatched. The CDR3 here is CASSLTGSTEAFF. The DNA of the CDR3 is TGTGCCAGCAGTCTGACAGGGAGCACTGAAGCTTTCTTT.

Ten or more counts support this clonotype. The chain is built from TRBV3-1 and TRBJ2-7; D is possibly TRBD1 (6 bases). Germline values: CDR1 LGHDT, CDR2 YNNKEL (reference sequence). The CDR3 is 15 amino acids. V was pared by 1 base and J by 5 bases, with 15 bases between. CDR3 amino acids: CASSQVPAGDHEQYF. CDR3 in DNA: TGTGCCAGCAGCCAAGTCCCGGCAGGGGACCACGAGCAGTACTTC.

This clonotype has ten or more counts. The chain combines TRBV12-3 or TRBV12-4 with TRBJ2-2; D unresolved. Trimming stripped 5 bases from V and 0 bases from J, with 4 bases between. This CDR3 comprises 13 residues. The CDR3 bases are TGTGCCAGCAGTCCCACGAACACCGGGGAGCTGTTTTTT. Translation: CASSPTNTGELFF.

Ten or more counts support this clonotype. This chain uses TRBV28 with TRBJ1-2, with D hard to call. The CDR3 totals 13 residues. V was pared by 2 bases and J by 7 bases, with 11 bases between. CDR1 and CDR2 (germline): MDHEN, SYDVKM. The CDR3 here is CASSLRVRGGYTF. CDR3 sequence (DNA): TGTGCCAGCAGTTTAAGGGTTCGTGGTGGCTACACCTTC.

A few counts support this clonotype. The gene calls are TRBV6-2 or TRBV6-3 and TRBJ2-3; 8 bases match TRBD2. Trimming removed 5 bases from V and 2 bases from J; junction bases left unmatched: 3. Germline V lookup: CDR1 MNHEY, CDR2 SVGEGT. This CDR3 contains 14 residues. This CDR3 reads CASSLSGATDTQYF. CDR3 in DNA: TGTGCCAGCAGTCTTAGCGGGGCCACAGATACGCAGTATTTT.

This clonotype was counted ten times or more. The DNA for the CDR3 is TGCAGTGTTCCTTCGGCAGTTTGGAATGAGCGTTTCTTC. Translating gives CSVPSAVWNERFF. The rearrangement joins TRBV20-1 to TRBJ2-1; D is uncertain. Trimming shortened V by 7 bases and J by 16 bases, and 26 bases separated the two germline ends. Germline V lookup: CDR1 DFQATT, CDR2 SNEGSKA (reference sequence). The CDR3 loop spans 13 amino acids.

This clonotype was picked up many times. This rearrangement joins TRBV5-1 to TRBJ1-1; the D is unclear. Germline V gene data show CDR1 as SGHRS and CDR2 as YFSETQ. Trimming left V 0 bases short and J 1 base short, with 10 bases between. This CDR3 has 15 amino acids. CDR3 residues: CASSLEWQPNTEAFF. As DNA, the CDR3 is TGCGCCAGCAGCTTGGAATGGCAGCCGAACACTGAAGCTTTCTTT. The complete variable domain, with remaining parts taken from reference TRBV5-1 and TRBJ1-1, reads KAGVTQTPRYLIKTRGQQVTLSCSPISGHRSVSWYQQTPGQGLQFLFEYFSETQRNKGNFPGRFSGRQFSNSRSEMNVSTLELGDSALYLCASSLEWQPNTEAFFGQGTRLTVV.

This clonotype showed up just a few times. A clone one base away is much larger, so this may be a read error. This sequence joins TRBV10-3 and TRBJ1-2; 7 positions agree with TRBD1. Looked up from germline, CDR1 is ENHRY and CDR2 is SYGVKD. The CDR3 extends over 11 amino acids. CDR3 nucleotide sequence: TGTGCCGTCAGTGACGACAGGGATGGGTTTTTC. It is translated as CAVSDDRDGFF.

In its sample, this clonotype was seen many times. V gene TRBV12-3 or TRBV12-4 combines with J gene TRBJ2-3, with D perhaps matching TRBD1 (6 bases). The CDR3 loop spans 14 amino acids. V shed 10 bases and J shed 2 bases, with 16 bases lying between them. CDR3 nucleotides: TGTGCCACCACCGACAGGATCCACACAGATACGCAGTATTTT. This sequence encodes CATTDRIHTDTQYF.

This clonotype was counted at least ten times. The gene calls are TRBV6-2 or TRBV6-3 and TRBJ1-1, with a possible D match to TRBD1 (5 bases). V lost 7 bases and J 4 bases, leaving 13 bases between the germline ends. CDR3 length equals 13 residues. The V gene's germline CDR1 is MNHEY and CDR2 SVGEGT. The CDR3 region is CASTREGPTEAFF. As DNA, the CDR3 is TGTGCCAGCACTCGGGAGGGGCCCACTGAAGCTTTCTTT.

This chain joins TRBV12-3 or TRBV12-4 and TRBJ1-4; D is unclear. This CDR3 has 14 amino acids. The V and J ends lost 2 bases and 2 bases respectively, with 6 bases between them. Here the CDR3 reads CASSLSPTNEKLFF. Here the CDR3 DNA reads TGTGCCAGCAGTTTAAGTCCTACTAATGAAAAACTGTTTTTT.

In this sample, this clonotype turned up many times. V and J are TRBV12-3 or TRBV12-4 and TRBJ1-6, with 8 bases aligning to TRBD1. V dropped 6 bases and J dropped 5; count of bases not matched to a gene: 3. CDR3 length: 14 residues. CDR3 DNA: TGTGCCAGCAGGAGGGGACAGGATAATTCACCCCTCCACTTT. Encoded protein: CASRRGQDNSPLHF.

V and J are TRBV3-1 and TRBJ1-6, with 9 positions matching TRBD1. V lost 0 bases and J lost 11; bases outside the gene matches: 5. The CDR3 is made up of 15 amino acids. Per germline, CDR1 LGHDT and CDR2 YNNKEL (reference sequence). This chain's CDR3 is CASSQEGTGRPPLHF. DNA for the CDR3: TGTGCCAGCAGCCAAGAAGGGACAGGGAGGCCACCCCTCCACTTT.

This clonotype came up many times. The genes are TRBV10-3 and TRBJ2-7; D call uncertain. There are 15 residues in the CDR3. Germline V gene lookup returns CDR1 ENHRY and CDR2 SYGVKD. V was cut by 3 bases and J by 0 bases, with 12 bases left in between. The CDR3 here is CAISDEWKYSYEQYF. CDR3 DNA: TGTGCCATCAGTGATGAATGGAAATACTCCTACGAGCAGTACTTC.

This chain uses TRBV5-1 with TRBJ2-2, with D perhaps TRBD2 (6 bases). V was shortened by 0 bases and J by 0 bases, with 9 bases between the two germline ends. The CDR3 length is 16 residues. Germline assignment: CDR1 SGHRS and CDR2 YFSETQ. Here the CDR3 reads CASSLGRGSNTGELFF. The CDR3 DNA reads TGCGCCAGCAGCTTGGGGCGGGGATCGAACACCGGGGAGCTGTTTTTT.

This clonotype came up many times. V is TRBV20-1 and J is TRBJ2-3; 12 bases map to TRBD2. The CDR3 is 15 residues long. Looked up from germline, CDR1 is DFQATT and CDR2 is SNEGSKA (reference sequence). J was trimmed by 3 bases and V by 6 bases; bases with no gene match: 7. CDR3: CSAPGLAGGTDTQYF. The CDR3 DNA reads as TGCAGTGCGCCGGGCCTAGCGGGAGGGACAGATACGCAGTATTTT.